These T cell receptor beta chains were read from a single sample in a study of naive and memory T cell subsets. TCRdb used MiXCR to reprocess the 5' RACE reads, holding one entry per CDR3 protein. The profile covers around 30,000 distinct CDR3 sequences, with over 15% appearing a single time and roughly 2.6% taken by the ten largest. These receptors all come from a female donor in good health. Both conserved end residues are part of each CDR3. Fields, in order: D gene, J gene, V gene, clone size, CDR3 DNA, CDR3 protein. The D gene is left open where the match is weak. Size values are once, few and many counts, or a class for expanded clones, and some rows have none.

d_call: NA; j_call: TRBJ2-7; v_call: TRBV6-6; clone_size: many; cdr3_nt: TGTGCCAGCAAAGGGGGGGACTACGAGCAGTACTTC; cdr3_aa: CASKGGDYEQYF
d_call: NA; j_call: TRBJ1-1; v_call: TRBV10-3; clone_size: NA; cdr3_nt: TGTGCCATCAGTGAGTCGGACCGGGGAGCAAGGAACACTGAAGCTTTCTTT; cdr3_aa: CAISESDRGARNTEAFF
d_call: NA; j_call: TRBJ1-1; v_call: TRBV27; clone_size: few; cdr3_nt: TGTGCCAGCAGTCCATTACTACAGGGAGGGGACACTGAAGCTTTCTTT; cdr3_aa: CASSPLLQGGDTEAFF
d_call: TRBD2; j_call: TRBJ2-3; v_call: TRBV20-1; clone_size: many; cdr3_nt: TGCAGTGCTAGAAGCGGAGGGACTAGCGACACTAGCACAGATACGCAGTATTTT; cdr3_aa: CSARSGGTSDTSTDTQYF
d_call: NA; j_call: TRBJ2-1; v_call: TRBV5-1; clone_size: few; cdr3_nt: TGCGCCAGCAGCTTGGCAGATATAATTAACAACAATGAGCAGTTCTTC; cdr3_aa: CASSLADIINNNEQFF
d_call: NA; j_call: TRBJ1-5; v_call: TRBV15; clone_size: many; cdr3_nt: TGTGCCACCAGCAGGGACTCTAGCCGCAGCAATCAGCCCCAGCATTTT; cdr3_aa: CATSRDSSRSNQPQHF
d_call: TRBD2; j_call: TRBJ2-1; v_call: TRBV7-6; clone_size: NA; cdr3_nt: TGTGCCAGCAGCTCCCTTGCGGGACTAGAAGGAGATGAGCAGTTCTTC; cdr3_aa: CASSSLAGLEGDEQFF
d_call: NA; j_call: TRBJ2-1; v_call: TRBV20-1; clone_size: many; cdr3_nt: TGCAGCGCAATCCGCGTCGGGCGCGACAATGAGCAGTTCTTC; cdr3_aa: CSAIRVGRDNEQFF
d_call: TRBD2; j_call: TRBJ2-3; v_call: TRBV12-3/TRBV12-4; clone_size: few; cdr3_nt: TGTGCCAGCAGCCCCGGACTAGCGGGGTCCAGCACAGATACGCAGTATTTT; cdr3_aa: CASSPGLAGSSTDTQYF
d_call: TRBD1; j_call: TRBJ2-7; v_call: TRBV5-1; clone_size: few; cdr3_nt: TGCGCCAGCACCCTGAGGGGGACAGGGAATGCCGAGCAGTACTTC; cdr3_aa: CASTLRGTGNAEQYF
d_call: TRBD1; j_call: TRBJ2-7; v_call: TRBV5-5; clone_size: NA; cdr3_nt: TGTGCCAGCAGCTTGGCCTGGACAGGGGGTCCCTACGAGCAGTACTTC; cdr3_aa: CASSLAWTGGPYEQYF
d_call: NA; j_call: TRBJ2-5; v_call: TRBV7-2; clone_size: NA; cdr3_nt: TGTGCCAGCAGCCGACAGACACAAGAGACCCAGTACTTC; cdr3_aa: CASSRQTQETQYF
d_call: NA; j_call: TRBJ2-5; v_call: TRBV29-1; clone_size: many; cdr3_nt: TGCAGCGTTGCTACGCGCGAGACCCAGTACTTC; cdr3_aa: CSVATRETQYF
d_call: TRBD2; j_call: TRBJ2-1; v_call: TRBV6-4; clone_size: medium-sized; cdr3_nt: TGTGCCAGCAGTGGGGGGACTAGCGGGGGTAGTAATGAGCAGTTCTTC; cdr3_aa: CASSGGTSGGSNEQFF
d_call: NA; j_call: TRBJ1-3; v_call: TRBV29-1; clone_size: NA; cdr3_nt: TGCAGCGTTGTGTGGGGATCTGGAAACACCATATATTTT; cdr3_aa: CSVVWGSGNTIYF
d_call: NA; j_call: TRBJ2-3; v_call: TRBV7-2; clone_size: medium-sized; cdr3_nt: TGTGCCAGCAGCTTAGGTATCGTCATCACCGACGAGCGCACAGATACGCAGTATTTT; cdr3_aa: CASSLGIVITDERTDTQYF
d_call: NA; j_call: TRBJ2-2; v_call: TRBV5-1; clone_size: NA; cdr3_nt: TGCGCCAGCAGCTTGGAAGGCGGGACATGGGAGCTGTTTTTT; cdr3_aa: CASSLEGGTWELFF
d_call: TRBD2; j_call: TRBJ2-1; v_call: TRBV20-1; clone_size: many; cdr3_nt: TGCAGTGCTAGGATCCGGGGGGGTTACAATGAGCAGTTCTTC; cdr3_aa: CSARIRGGYNEQFF
d_call: NA; j_call: TRBJ1-1; v_call: TRBV29-1; clone_size: few; cdr3_nt: TGCAGCGTACGGACACAAATGAACACTGAAGCTTTCTTT; cdr3_aa: CSVRTQMNTEAFF
d_call: NA; j_call: TRBJ1-3; v_call: TRBV12-3/TRBV12-4; clone_size: NA; cdr3_nt: TGTGCCAGCAGTTTGTCTGGAAACACCATATATTTT; cdr3_aa: CASSLSGNTIYF
d_call: NA; j_call: TRBJ2-5; v_call: TRBV27; clone_size: few; cdr3_nt: TGTGCCAGCAGTTTATCGGCGCGGGCCTCGGGTTCCCAGTACTTC; cdr3_aa: CASSLSARASGSQYF
d_call: TRBD1; j_call: TRBJ2-3; v_call: TRBV6-1; clone_size: many; cdr3_nt: TGTGCCAGCAGTGATAGGACAGGAACAGATACGCAGTATTTT; cdr3_aa: CASSDRTGTDTQYF
d_call: NA; j_call: TRBJ1-1; v_call: TRBV4-2; clone_size: few; cdr3_nt: TGTGCCAGCCTTGGGCATGGGGGGATTGGGAACACTGAAGCTTTCTTT; cdr3_aa: CASLGHGGIGNTEAFF
d_call: NA; j_call: TRBJ1-5; v_call: TRBV18; clone_size: many; cdr3_nt: TGTGCCAGCTCACCACGAGATAATAGCAATCAGCCCCAGCATTTT; cdr3_aa: CASSPRDNSNQPQHF
d_call: TRBD1; j_call: TRBJ2-7; v_call: TRBV6-5; clone_size: NA; cdr3_nt: TGTGCCAGCAGTTCACGTCGGACAGGGGGTAGTGAGCAGTACTTC; cdr3_aa: CASSSRRTGGSEQYF
d_call: TRBD1; j_call: TRBJ1-5; v_call: TRBV20-1; clone_size: NA; cdr3_nt: TGCATTGCTAGACAGCATCCCGGGACAGGGGGAATGCAGCCCCAGCATTTT; cdr3_aa: CIARQHPGTGGMQPQHF
d_call: NA; j_call: TRBJ2-1; v_call: TRBV5-1; clone_size: few; cdr3_nt: TGCGCCAGCAGCCCGGTGGAGATCAACAATGAGCAGTTCTTC; cdr3_aa: CASSPVEINNEQFF
d_call: TRBD2; j_call: TRBJ2-7; v_call: TRBV29-1; clone_size: few; cdr3_nt: TGCAGCGTTGAACTGGCGGCTAGCGGGGTGACTTACGAGCAGTACTTC; cdr3_aa: CSVELAASGVTYEQYF
d_call: TRBD1; j_call: TRBJ1-2; v_call: TRBV5-5; clone_size: many; cdr3_nt: TGTGCCAGCAGCTTGAGTACCCGGACAGGGGCCTATGGCTACACCTTC; cdr3_aa: CASSLSTRTGAYGYTF
d_call: NA; j_call: TRBJ2-2; v_call: TRBV11-3; clone_size: many; cdr3_nt: TGTGCCAGCAGTCCAGGGGCTCCAACCGGGGAGCTGTTTTTT; cdr3_aa: CASSPGAPTGELFF
d_call: NA; j_call: TRBJ2-5; v_call: TRBV6-6; clone_size: few; cdr3_nt: TGTGCCAGCAGCCACGACAGTGGACAAGAGACCCAGTACTTC; cdr3_aa: CASSHDSGQETQYF
d_call: TRBD1; j_call: TRBJ1-2; v_call: TRBV4-1; clone_size: once; cdr3_nt: TGCGCCAGCAGCAAGACAGGGTTGGATGGCTACACCTTC; cdr3_aa: CASSKTGLDGYTF
d_call: NA; j_call: TRBJ1-6; v_call: TRBV4-2; clone_size: many; cdr3_nt: TGTGCCAGCAGCCAAGAAGTTGGGACTGGGTCACCCCTCCACTTT; cdr3_aa: CASSQEVGTGSPLHF
d_call: NA; j_call: TRBJ2-5; v_call: TRBV7-2; clone_size: few; cdr3_nt: TGTGCCAGCAGCCCCCCCCAAGGTGGGGTCGAGACCCAGTACTTC; cdr3_aa: CASSPPQGGVETQYF
d_call: TRBD2; j_call: TRBJ2-1; v_call: TRBV12-3/TRBV12-4; clone_size: few; cdr3_nt: TGTGCCAGCAGTCCACCTAGCGGGGCGAACAATGAGCAGTTCTTC; cdr3_aa: CASSPPSGANNEQFF
d_call: NA; j_call: TRBJ2-3; v_call: TRBV6-4; clone_size: NA; cdr3_nt: TGTGCCAGCAGCGACTCATCTGGGGGCAGAGATACGCAGTATTTT; cdr3_aa: CASSDSSGGRDTQYF
d_call: NA; j_call: TRBJ2-1; v_call: TRBV12-3/TRBV12-4; clone_size: many; cdr3_nt: TGTGCCAGCAGTAGTAGGGACACGGGCCCTTACAATGAGCAGTTCTTC; cdr3_aa: CASSSRDTGPYNEQFF